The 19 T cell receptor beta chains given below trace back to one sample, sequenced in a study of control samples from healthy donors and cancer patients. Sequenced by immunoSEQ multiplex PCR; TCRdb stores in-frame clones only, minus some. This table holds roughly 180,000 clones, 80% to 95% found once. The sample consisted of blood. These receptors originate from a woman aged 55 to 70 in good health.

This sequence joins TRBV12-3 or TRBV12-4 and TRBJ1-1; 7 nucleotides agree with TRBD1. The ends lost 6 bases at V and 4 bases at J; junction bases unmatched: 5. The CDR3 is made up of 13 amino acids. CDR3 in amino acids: CASRLPGGTEAFF. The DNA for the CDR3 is TGTGCCAGCAGGCTCCCAGGGGGCACTGAAGCTTTCTTT.

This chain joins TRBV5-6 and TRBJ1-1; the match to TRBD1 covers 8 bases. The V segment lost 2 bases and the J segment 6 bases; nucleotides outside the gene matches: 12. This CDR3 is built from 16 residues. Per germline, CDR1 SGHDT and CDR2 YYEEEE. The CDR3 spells CASSLRTGYIEAEAFF. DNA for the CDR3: TGTGCCAGCAGCTTACGGACAGGGTATATCGAGGCTGAAGCTTTCTTT. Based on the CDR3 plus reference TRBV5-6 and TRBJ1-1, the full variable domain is DAGVTQSPTHLIKTRGQQVTLRCSPKSGHDTVSWYQQALGQGPQFIFQYYEEEERQRGNFPDRFSGHQFPNYSSELNVNALLLGDSALYLCASSLRTGYIEAEAFFGQGTRLTVV.

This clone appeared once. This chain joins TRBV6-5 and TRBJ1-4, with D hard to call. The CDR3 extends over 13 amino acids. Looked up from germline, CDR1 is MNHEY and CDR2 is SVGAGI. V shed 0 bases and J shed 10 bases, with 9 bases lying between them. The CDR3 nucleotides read TGTGCCAGCAGTTACTCGATACCCGGAAAACTGTTTTTT. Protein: CASSYSIPGKLFF.

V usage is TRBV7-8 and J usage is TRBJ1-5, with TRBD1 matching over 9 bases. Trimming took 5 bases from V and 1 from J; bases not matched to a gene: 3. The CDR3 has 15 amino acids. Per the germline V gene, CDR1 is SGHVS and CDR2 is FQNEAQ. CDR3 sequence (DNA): TGTGCCAGCAGCCCTGGGACAGGGAGCAATCAGCCCCAGCATTTT. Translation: CASSPGTGSNQPQHF.

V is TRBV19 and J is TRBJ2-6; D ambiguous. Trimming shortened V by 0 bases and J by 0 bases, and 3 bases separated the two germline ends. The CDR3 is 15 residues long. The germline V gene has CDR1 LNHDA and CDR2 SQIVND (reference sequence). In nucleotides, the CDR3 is TGTGCCAGTAGTATAGAAGGCTCTGGGGCCAACGTCCTGACTTTC. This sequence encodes CASSIEGSGANVLTF.

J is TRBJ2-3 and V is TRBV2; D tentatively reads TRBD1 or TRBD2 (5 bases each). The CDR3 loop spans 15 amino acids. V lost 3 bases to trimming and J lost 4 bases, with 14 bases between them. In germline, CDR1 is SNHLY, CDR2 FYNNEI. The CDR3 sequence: CASSDRDQGPDTQYF. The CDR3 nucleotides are TGTGCCAGCAGTGACCGGGACCAAGGTCCAGATACGCAGTATTTT.

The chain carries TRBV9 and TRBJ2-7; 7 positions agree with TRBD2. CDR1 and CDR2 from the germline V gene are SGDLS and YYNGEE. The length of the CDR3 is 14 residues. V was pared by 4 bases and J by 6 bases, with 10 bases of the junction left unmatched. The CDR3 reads CASSPGGWGGEQYF. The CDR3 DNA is TGTGCCAGCAGCCCCGGAGGATGGGGGGGCGAGCAGTACTTC.

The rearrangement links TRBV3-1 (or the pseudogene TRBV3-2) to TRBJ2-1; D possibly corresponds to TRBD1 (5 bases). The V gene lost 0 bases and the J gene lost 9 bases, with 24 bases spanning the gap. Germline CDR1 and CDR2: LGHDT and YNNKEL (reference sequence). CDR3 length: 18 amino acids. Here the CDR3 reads CASSQDNLDTYFTIEQFF. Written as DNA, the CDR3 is TGTGCCAGCAGCCAAGACAATCTGGACACTTATTTCACAATTGAGCAGTTCTTC.

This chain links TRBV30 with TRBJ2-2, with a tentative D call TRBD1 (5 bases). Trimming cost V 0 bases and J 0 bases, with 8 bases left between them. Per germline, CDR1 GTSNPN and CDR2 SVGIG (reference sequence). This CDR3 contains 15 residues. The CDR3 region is CAWSVWTTNTGELFF. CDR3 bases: TGTGCCTGGAGTGTATGGACAACGAACACCGGGGAGCTGTTTTTT.

The CDR3, as DNA: TGTGCCAGCAGCAAAGGTGCCCGGGACAGGGTTTTTTTGGGTCATAGTCAGCCCCAGCATTTT. This encodes CASSKGARDRVFLGHSQPQHF. This chain joins TRBV21-1 and TRBJ1-5; TRBD1 is the table's D call and was not checked against the DNA. TRBV21-1 corresponds to a pseudogene. CDR3 length equals 21 residues.

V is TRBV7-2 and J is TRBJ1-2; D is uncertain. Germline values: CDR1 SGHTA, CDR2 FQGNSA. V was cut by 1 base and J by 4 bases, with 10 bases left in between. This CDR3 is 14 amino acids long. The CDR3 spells CASSLGLPGYGYTF. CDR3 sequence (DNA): TGTGCCAGCAGCTTAGGCCTCCCGGGCTATGGCTACACCTTC.

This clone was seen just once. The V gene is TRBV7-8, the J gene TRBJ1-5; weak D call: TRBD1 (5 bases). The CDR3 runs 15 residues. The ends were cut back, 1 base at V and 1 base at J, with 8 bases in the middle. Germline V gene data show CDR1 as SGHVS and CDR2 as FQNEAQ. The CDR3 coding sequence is TGTGCCAGCAGCTTAGGGACATTAAGCAATCAGCCCCAGCATTTT. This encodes CASSLGTLSNQPQHF.

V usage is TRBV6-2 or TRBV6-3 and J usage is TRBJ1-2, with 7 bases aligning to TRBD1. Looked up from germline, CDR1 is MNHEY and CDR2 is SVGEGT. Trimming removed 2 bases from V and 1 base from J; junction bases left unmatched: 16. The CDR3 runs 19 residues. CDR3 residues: CASSYPPTGRTTLNYGYTF. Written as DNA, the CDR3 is TGTGCCAGCAGTTACCCTCCGACAGGGAGGACGACTCTTAACTATGGCTACACCTTC.

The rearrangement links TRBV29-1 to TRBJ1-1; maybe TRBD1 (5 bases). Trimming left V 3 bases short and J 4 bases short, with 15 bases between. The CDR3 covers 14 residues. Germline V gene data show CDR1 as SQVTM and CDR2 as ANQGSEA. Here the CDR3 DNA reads TGCAGCGTTGATAACCAGGGAGGAGGCACTGAAGCTTTCTTT. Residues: CSVDNQGGGTEAFF.

CDR3 nucleotide sequence: TGCGCCAGCAGCAGTACTAGCGGGGGGCAGACAGATACGCAGTATTTT. It codes for CASSSTSGGQTDTQYF. The rearrangement joins TRBV5-1 to TRBJ2-3; 12 bases fit TRBD2. Trimming at V came to 4 bases and at J to 3 bases, leaving 6 bases not matched to a gene. Germline loops: CDR1 SGHRS, CDR2 YFSETQ. This CDR3 has 16 residues.

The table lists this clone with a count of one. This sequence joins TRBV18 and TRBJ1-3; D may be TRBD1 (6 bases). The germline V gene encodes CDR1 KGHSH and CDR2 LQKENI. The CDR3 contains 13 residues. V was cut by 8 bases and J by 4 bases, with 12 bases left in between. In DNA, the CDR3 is TGTGCCAGCCTCCTGGGGGCCGGAAACACCATATATTTT. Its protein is CASLLGAGNTIYF.

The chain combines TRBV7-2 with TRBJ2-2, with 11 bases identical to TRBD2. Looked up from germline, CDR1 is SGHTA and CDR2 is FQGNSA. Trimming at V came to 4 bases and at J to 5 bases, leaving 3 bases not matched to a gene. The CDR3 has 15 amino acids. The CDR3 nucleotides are TGTGCCAGCAGCTCAACTAGCGGGAGAACCGGGGAGCTGTTTTTT. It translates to CASSSTSGRTGELFF.

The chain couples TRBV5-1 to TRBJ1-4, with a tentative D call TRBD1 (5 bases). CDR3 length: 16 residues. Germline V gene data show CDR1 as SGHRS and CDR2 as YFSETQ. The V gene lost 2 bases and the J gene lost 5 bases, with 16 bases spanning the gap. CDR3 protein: CASSFGVWDPNEKLFF. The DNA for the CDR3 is TGCGCCAGCAGCTTTGGCGTATGGGACCCCAATGAAAAACTGTTTTTT. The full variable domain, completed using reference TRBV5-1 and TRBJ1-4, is KAGVTQTPRYLIKTRGQQVTLSCSPISGHRSVSWYQQTPGQGLQFLFEYFSETQRNKGNFPGRFSGRQFSNSRSEMNVSTLELGDSALYLCASSFGVWDPNEKLFFGSGTQLSVL.

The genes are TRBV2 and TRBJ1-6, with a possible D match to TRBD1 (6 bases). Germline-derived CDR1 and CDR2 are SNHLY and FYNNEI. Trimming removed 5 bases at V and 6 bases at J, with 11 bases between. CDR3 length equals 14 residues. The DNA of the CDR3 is TGTGCCAGCAGTTCCGGGACACCTAATTCACCCCTCCACTTT. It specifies CASSSGTPNSPLHF.